Each of the 17 T cell receptor beta chains below was sequenced from the same sample in a study of Ad26.COV2.S vaccination and SARS-CoV-2 variants. Treatment given: over 15 received Ad26.COV2.S at low or high dose, single or two shots; several received placebo; per-sample allocation not given. Sampling occurred on day 63 after the first vaccine or placebo injection. Measured with immunoSEQ multiplex PCR; TCRdb has only the in-frame clones, and not every one. The table shows approximately 340,000 clones, with around 84% occurring only once. The sequences come from peripheral blood, collected in a trial of Ad26.COV2.S vaccine versus placebo. All receptors derive from a person aged 18-60 years who received the Ad26.COV2.S COVID-19 vaccine or a placebo.

The rearrangement links TRBV9 to TRBJ2-7; D possibly corresponds to TRBD2 (6 bases). The CDR3 sequence is 15 residues long. Germline V gives CDR1 SGDLS, CDR2 YYNGEE. Between the trimmed V and J ends, which lost 4 bases and 7 bases, there was a span of 21 bases. CDR3 DNA: TGTGCCAGCAGCCCCACTTTCTCGACGGGGGTTGAGCAGTACTTC. Protein product: CASSPTFSTGVEQYF.

This clone was counted a few times. CDR3 residues: CASSDTLVQNTGELFF. CDR3 sequence (DNA): TGTGCCAGCAGCGACACACTAGTACAGAACACCGGGGAGCTGTTTTTT. The V call is TRBV7-8, the J call TRBJ2-2; TRBD2 is a possible D gene (5 bases). Germline CDR1 is SGHVS and CDR2 is FQNEAQ. This CDR3 is built from 16 residues. V lost 5 bases to trimming and J lost 1 base, with 14 bases between them.

The chain uses TRBV27 and TRBJ2-7; 9 nucleotides agree with TRBD2. Germline CDR1 MNHEY, CDR2 SMNVEV (reference sequence). The CDR3 has 16 amino acids. Trimming removed 5 bases from V and 0 bases from J; junction bases left unmatched: 8. The DNA for the CDR3 is TGTGCCAGCAGTCGCTCTAGCGGGGACTTCTCCTACGAGCAGTACTTC. It codes for CASSRSSGDFSYEQYF.

CDR3 in amino acids: CASSQQYQGAEQYF. The CDR3 region has the DNA TGTGCCAGCAGCCAACAGTACCAGGGGGCCGAGCAGTACTTC. This chain uses TRBV11-2 with TRBJ2-7; TRBD1 matches at 8 bases. Looked up from germline, CDR1 is SGHAT and CDR2 is FQNNGV. This CDR3 is built from 14 residues. V lost 5 bases and J lost 6; bases outside the gene matches: 9.

The chain couples TRBV7-9 to TRBJ2-6; 7 nucleotides align to TRBD1. Germline V gene sequence: CDR1 SEHNR, CDR2 FQNEAQ (reference sequence). This CDR3 comprises 15 residues. With 5 bases clipped from V and 0 bases from J, the junction kept 1 base outside the gene matches. The CDR3 nucleotides read TGTGCCAGCAGCGGACAGGTCTCTGGGGCCAACGTCCTGACTTTC. Protein: CASSGQVSGANVLTF.

V gene TRBV7-8 combines with J gene TRBJ2-7; no clear D gene. The germline V gene has CDR1 SGHVS and CDR2 FQNEAQ. The CDR3 is made up of 13 amino acids. V gave up 2 bases and J gave up 2 bases, with 7 bases separating them. CDR3 nucleotide sequence: TGTGCCAGCAGCTTACTTAAGACCTACGAGCAGTACTTC. Translated: CASSLLKTYEQYF.

The rearrangement links TRBV27 to TRBJ2-1, with TRBD1 identical over 10 bases. Germline lookup yields CDR1 MNHEY and CDR2 SMNVEV (reference sequence). Germline trimming cut 7 bases from V and 4 bases from J; bases unmatched to any gene: 13. This CDR3 comprises 17 residues. As DNA, the CDR3 is TGTGCCAGCACGAGGGTCGGGACAGGGGCAATATACAATGAGCAGTTCTTC. Its protein is CASTRVGTGAIYNEQFF.

The chain has TRBV27 and TRBJ2-3, with a tentative D call TRBD1 (6 bases). Per the germline V gene, CDR1 is MNHEY and CDR2 is SMNVEV (reference sequence). The germline V and J ends were trimmed by 6 bases and 4 bases, with 23 bases remaining between them. The CDR3 is 17 amino acids. The CDR3 loop reads CASRKLGPTGTADTQYF. CDR3 DNA: TGTGCCAGCAGGAAATTAGGGCCTACAGGGACCGCAGATACGCAGTATTTT.

This chain joins TRBV5-1 and TRBJ2-7; 8 bases match TRBD1. The CDR3 consists of 14 residues. Germline CDR1 SGHRS, CDR2 YFSETQ. The ends lost 4 bases at V and 3 bases at J; junction bases unmatched: 6. CDR3 protein: CASSPDRVFYEQYF. DNA of the CDR3: TGCGCCAGCAGCCCGGACAGGGTTTTCTACGAGCAGTACTTC.

This clone was observed a few times. The V call is TRBV4-3, the J call TRBJ2-5, with TRBD2 as a possible D gene (5 bases). This CDR3 spans 15 amino acids. The V gene lost 1 base and the J gene lost 0 bases, with 9 bases spanning the gap. Germline V gene lookup returns CDR1 LGHNA and CDR2 YSLEER. The CDR3 is CASSQGGPNQETQYF. For the CDR3, the DNA is TGCGCCAGCAGCCAAGGAGGGCCTAACCAAGAGACCCAGTACTTC.

The genes are TRBV19 and TRBJ2-7; TRBD2 agrees at 11 bases. Germline V gives CDR1 LNHDA, CDR2 SQIVND (reference sequence). V lost 6 bases to trimming and J lost 3 bases; unmatched junction nucleotides: 4. The CDR3 length is 14 residues. The CDR3 loop reads CASSRLAGLYEQYF. The CDR3 DNA reads TGTGCCAGTAGCCGACTAGCGGGACTCTACGAGCAGTACTTC.

V is TRBV3-1 (or the pseudogene TRBV3-2) and J is TRBJ2-2, with D maybe TRBD1 (5 bases). Germline CDR1 is LGHDT and CDR2 is YNNKEL (reference sequence). With 4 bases removed from V and 0 bases from J, the gap between germline ends came to 12 bases. The CDR3 totals 16 residues. This CDR3 reads CASSLGHFANTGELFF. The CDR3, as DNA: TGTGCCAGCAGCCTGGGGCATTTCGCGAACACCGGGGAGCTGTTTTTT.

The rearrangement joins TRBV5-1 to TRBJ2-3; possibly TRBD1 for D (6 bases). V gave up 2 bases and J gave up 0 bases, with 10 bases separating them. This CDR3 contains 15 residues. CDR1 is SGHRS, CDR2 YFSETQ, per germline. CDR3 amino acids: CASSFMGASTDTQYF. CDR3 nucleotides: TGCGCCAGCAGCTTTATGGGGGCCAGCACAGATACGCAGTATTTT. The complete variable domain, with remaining parts taken from reference TRBV5-1 and TRBJ2-3, reads KAGVTQTPRYLIKTRGQQVTLSCSPISGHRSVSWYQQTPGQGLQFLFEYFSETQRNKGNFPGRFSGRQFSNSRSEMNVSTLELGDSALYLCASSFMGASTDTQYFGPGTRLTVL.

This chain links TRBV13 with TRBJ2-1; 9 nucleotides agree with TRBD2. This CDR3 comprises 15 residues. CDR1 PRHDT and CDR2 FYEKMQ come from the germline V gene (reference sequence). The ends lost 5 bases at V and 4 bases at J; junction bases unmatched: 6. This CDR3 is CASSPGTSQYNEQFF. CDR3 DNA: TGTGCCAGCAGCCCCGGGACTAGCCAATACAATGAGCAGTTCTTC.

This clone came up a few times. The V gene is TRBV10-3, the J gene TRBJ1-3; 9 bases align to TRBD1. With 10 bases clipped from V and 4 bases from J, the junction kept 8 bases outside the gene matches. The CDR3 spans 14 residues. Germline lookup yields CDR1 ENHRY and CDR2 SYGVKD. CDR3 bases: TGTGCCACCCGGACAGGGGCAACGGGAAACACCATATATTTT. This encodes CATRTGATGNTIYF.

V gene TRBV7-2 combines with J gene TRBJ2-7; TRBD1 might be the D (6 bases). V shed 2 bases and J shed 3 bases, with 11 bases lying between them. Germline V gene lookup returns CDR1 SGHTA and CDR2 FQGNSA. The CDR3 runs 14 residues. The CDR3 DNA reads TGTGCCAGCAGCTTACCCGGGACAAACTACGAGCAGTACTTC. Translation gives CASSLPGTNYEQYF.

J is TRBJ1-1 and V is TRBV5-1, with a tentative D call TRBD1 (5 bases). CDR3 size: 15 residues. Trimming took 2 bases from V and 5 from J, leaving 16 bases between them. The V gene's germline CDR1 is SGHRS and CDR2 YFSETQ. In DNA, the CDR3 is TGCGCCAGCAGCTTATACACGATACGGGGGACTGAAGCTTTCTTT. Its protein product is CASSLYTIRGTEAFF.